This is a list of T cell receptor beta chains from one sample in a study of CD8 T cells in Susac syndrome. MiXCR, run by TCRdb on the immunoSEQ multiplex PCR reads, gives a single entry per CDR3 protein. The table lists fewer than 140,000 distinct CDR3 sequences, roughly 94% of them singletons. What was sequenced was CD8+ T cells from PBMCs. These receptors came from a human donor with Susac syndrome. The CDR3 runs from the conserved cysteine through the conserved F or W. The order of the fields is CDR3 DNA, CDR3 protein, D gene, clone size, V gene, J gene. The D gene is left open where the match is weak. Clone size is given for some rows only: seen once, a few or many times, or a class if the clone is expanded.

CDR3nt: TGCAGTGCTTGGACAGGGACCAAAAACATTCAGTACTTC
CDR3aa: CSAWTGTKNIQYF
d_gene: TRBD1
abundance: -
v_gene: TRBV20-1
j_gene: TRBJ2-4

CDR3nt: TGTGCCAGCAGGGGCCCGACAGGAAACACCGGGGAGCTGTTTTTT
CDR3aa: CASRGPTGNTGELFF
d_gene: -
abundance: -
v_gene: TRBV6-2/TRBV6-3
j_gene: TRBJ2-2

CDR3nt: TGTGCCAGCAGTGACGGGGGCCAAATCAGCTCCTACAATGAGCAGTTCTTC
CDR3aa: CASSDGGQISSYNEQFF
d_gene: -
abundance: -
v_gene: TRBV2
j_gene: TRBJ2-1

CDR3nt: TGCAGTGCTAGCATGGGGGCTTACGAGCAGTACTTC
CDR3aa: CSASMGAYEQYF
d_gene: -
abundance: once
v_gene: TRBV20-1
j_gene: TRBJ2-7

CDR3nt: TGCAGTGCTAGTTGGTCGGACCCTACGCCCGAAACCAATAGCAATCAGCCCCAGCATTTT
CDR3aa: CSASWSDPTPETNSNQPQHF
d_gene: -
abundance: -
v_gene: TRBV20-1
j_gene: TRBJ1-5

CDR3nt: TGTGCCAGCAGCCATGGGGATAGGTCAAGCACTGAAGCTTTCTTT
CDR3aa: CASSHGDRSSTEAFF
d_gene: -
abundance: -
v_gene: TRBV3-1
j_gene: TRBJ1-1

CDR3nt: TGTGCCAGCAGCTTGGGGTGGGCAGAGGACTATGGCTACACCTTC
CDR3aa: CASSLGWAEDYGYTF
d_gene: -
abundance: -
v_gene: TRBV5-4
j_gene: TRBJ1-2

CDR3nt: TGTGCCAGCAGCAGACTAGCGGGGGTGATGGAGACCCAGTACTTC
CDR3aa: CASSRLAGVMETQYF
d_gene: TRBD2
abundance: -
v_gene: TRBV7-2
j_gene: TRBJ2-5

CDR3nt: TGCAGCGTTGTACACTCTGGGGCCCTCCACTTT
CDR3aa: CSVVHSGALHF
d_gene: -
abundance: -
v_gene: TRBV29-1
j_gene: TRBJ1-6

CDR3nt: TGTGCCAGCAGCAACCCTCCAGCGGGGCGAGGGCGAGAGACCCAGTACTTC
CDR3aa: CASSNPPAGRGRETQYF
d_gene: TRBD2
abundance: -
v_gene: TRBV11-2
j_gene: TRBJ2-5